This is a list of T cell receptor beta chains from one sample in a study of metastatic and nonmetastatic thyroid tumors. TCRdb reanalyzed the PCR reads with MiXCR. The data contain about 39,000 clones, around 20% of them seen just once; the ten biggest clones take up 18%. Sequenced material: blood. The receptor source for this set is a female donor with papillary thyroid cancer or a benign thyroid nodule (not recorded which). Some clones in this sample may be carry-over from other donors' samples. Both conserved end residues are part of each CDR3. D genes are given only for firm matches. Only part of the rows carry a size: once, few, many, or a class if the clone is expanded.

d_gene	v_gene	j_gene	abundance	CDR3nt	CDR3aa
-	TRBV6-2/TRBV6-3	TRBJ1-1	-	TGTGCCAGCAGAACCTTCCCCGGGACAACTAGGACTGAAGCTTTCTTT	CASRTFPGTTRTEAFF
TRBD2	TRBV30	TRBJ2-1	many	TGTGCCTGGAGTCGAACCGGGACTAGCGGGAGGCACAATGAGCAGTTCTTC	CAWSRTGTSGRHNEQFF
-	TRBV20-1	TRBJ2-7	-	TGCAGTGCTAGAGATGGCCAGGCCGTTTACGAGCAGTACTTC	CSARDGQAVYEQYF
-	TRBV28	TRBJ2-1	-	TGTGCCAGCAGTTTCGGTGGAATCAATGAGCAGTTCTTC	CASSFGGINEQFF
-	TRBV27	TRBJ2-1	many	TGTGCCAGCAGTTCCAGGCTACGGGAGTTGAGGATCAATGAGCAGTTCTTC	CASSSRLRELRINEQFF
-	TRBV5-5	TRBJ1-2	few	TGTGCCAGCAGCTTATCCGACAGAAACTATGGCTACACCTTC	CASSLSDRNYGYTF
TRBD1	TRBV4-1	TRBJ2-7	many	TGCGCCAGCAGCCCCGGGACAGGGGGCCGCTACGAGCAGTACTTC	CASSPGTGGRYEQYF
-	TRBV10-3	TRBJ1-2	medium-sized	TGTGCCATCAGTGAGTCGAAACAGCCCGGCTATGGCTACACCTTC	CAISESKQPGYGYTF
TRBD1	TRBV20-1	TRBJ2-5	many	TGCAGTGCTCCCCTGACAGGGCGGAAGACCCAGTACTTC	CSAPLTGRKTQYF
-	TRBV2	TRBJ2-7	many	TGTGCCAGCAGTGAACTTATTGGCTACCAACCCTACGAGCAGTACTTC	CASSELIGYQPYEQYF
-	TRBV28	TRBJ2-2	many	TGTGCCAGCAGTCTCGAGCAGGTGGGCGGGGAGCTGTTTTTT	CASSLEQVGGELFF
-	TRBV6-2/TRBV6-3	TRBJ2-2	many	TGTGCCAGCAGTCCGACAGACACCGGGGAGCTGTTTTTT	CASSPTDTGELFF
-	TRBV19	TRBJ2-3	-	TGTGCCAGTAGTATCCGGGCTAGCTGGACTAGCACAGATACGCAGTATTTT	CASSIRASWTSTDTQYF
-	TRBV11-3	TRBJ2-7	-	TGTGCCAGCAGCTTAGTAGCAGGGTCCTACGAGCAGTACTTC	CASSLVAGSYEQYF